A selection of T cell receptor beta chains follows, all from one sample in a study of T cell clonotyping in hematopoietic cell transplantation. Profiled with immunoSEQ multiplex PCR; TCRdb holds only in-frame clones, not every one. The table includes fewer than 25,000 clones, roughly 88% detected once. The specimen was peripheral blood mononuclear cells, collected before stem cell transplant. These receptors were collected from a man aged 18 to 29 with biphenotypic leukemia. Some clones in this sample may be carry-over from other donors' samples. Each CDR3 is given with its conserved first and last residue. The D gene is left open where the match is weak. Size is stated for part of the rows, as once, few or many counts, or as a class when the clone is expanded.

j_call d_call v_call clone_size cdr3_nt cdr3_aa
TRBJ1-2 . TRBV5-1 . TGCGCCAGCAGCACGGATACAGAGGGACAACGGGGCTACACCTTC CASSTDTEGQRGYTF
TRBJ2-7 TRBD1 TRBV13 . TGTGCCAGCAGCTTAGAAGGGGACAGGGGAGGTTACGAGCAGTACTTC CASSLEGDRGGYEQYF
TRBJ2-3 . TRBV7-6 . TGTGCCAGCAGCTTAAGGGGGGTAGAAGATACGCAGTATTTT CASSLRGVEDTQYF
TRBJ2-7 . TRBV10-3 . TGTGCCATCAACGGGCAGGGAGTAAGCGAGCAGTACTTC CAINGQGVSEQYF
TRBJ2-1 . TRBV11-3 . TGTGCCAGCAGCTCCCGACCGGGATCGACTTACAATGAGCAGTTCTTC CASSSRPGSTYNEQFF
TRBJ2-7 TRBD1 TRBV5-6 once TGTGCCAGCACCACCCCCCGGACAGGGGTTTCCTACGAGCAGTACTTC CASTTPRTGVSYEQYF
TRBJ2-6 . TRBV27 . TGTGCCAGCAGTTTATCGGAGGGGGCGGCTGGGGCCAACGTCCTGACTTTC CASSLSEGAAGANVLTF
TRBJ2-3 . TRBV7-6 . TGTGCCAGCAGCTTAGCCCCCAGCACAGATACGCAGTATTTT CASSLAPSTDTQYF
TRBJ2-2 . TRBV6-1 medium-sized TGTGCCAGCAGTGAAGGGGCTACGGACACCGGGGAGCTGTTTTTT CASSEGATDTGELFF
TRBJ2-3 . TRBV11-3 . TGTGCCAGCAGCTTACTCTCACAGGGTCTCACAGATACGCAGTATTTT CASSLLSQGLTDTQYF
TRBJ1-1 . TRBV2 few TGTGCCAGCGCGTCAGGAGACAGTACTGAAGCTTTCTTT CASASGDSTEAFF
TRBJ2-7 . TRBV12-5 once TGTGCTAGTGGTTTGGCAAATACCTACGAGCAGTACTTC CASGLANTYEQYF
TRBJ1-2 . TRBV12-5 . TGTGCTAGAGAAACCGGGACCGACTCAACATATGGCTACACCTTC CARETGTDSTYGYTF
TRBJ2-3 TRBD1 TRBV10-3 . TGTGCCATCACTCGGGACAGGGGGCCAACAGATACGCAGTATTTT CAITRDRGPTDTQYF
TRBJ1-1 . TRBV9 . TGTGCCAGCAGCGGTTCCCAGGCGGCGGGCACTGAAGCTTTCTTT CASSGSQAAGTEAFF
TRBJ2-3 . TRBV11-2 . TGTGCCAGCAGCTCTTCCTGGGGCACAGATACGCAGTATTTT CASSSSWGTDTQYF